The 25 T cell receptor beta chains listed next were all sequenced from one sample in a study of tissue T cells after allogeneic stem cell transplantation. Time point given: mouse harvest day 7 after allogeneic transplant. Mouse grafts combined 10^7 T-cell-depleted bone marrow cells with 10^6 splenic CD5+ T cells. Clones were sequenced by immunoSEQ multiplex PCR, and TCRdb holds only the in-frame ones, with some missing. The sample has roughly 5,000 clones, roughly 56% seen once. Sequenced input: gut tissue. The receptors come from a female BALB/c mouse given C57BL/6 T cells with graft-versus-host disease after an allogeneic hematopoietic cell transplant.

In the case of this clone: The listed genes are named as in mouse. The CDR3 end is not reached by the read, which stops 1 residue before it; the germline J gene fills it in. The gene calls are TRBV26 and TRBJ2-1; D perhaps matches TRBD1 (5 bases). This CDR3 has 12 residues. V lost 6 bases and J 5 bases, leaving 8 bases between the germline ends. Germline V gene sequence: CDR1 KGHPV, CDR2 FQNQEV (reference sequence). The CDR3 here is CASSRQNAEQFF. CDR3 DNA, as far as it was read: TGTGCCAGCAGCCGACAGAATGCTGAGCAGTTC.

Comment on this clone: Mouse gene names and germline throughout. The read ends 1 residue early relative to the CDR3; the germline J gene fills the gap. The chain is built from TRBV26 and TRBJ1-6; D is possibly TRBD1 (5 bases). TRBJ1-6 is filed as an ORF, its function uncertain. The CDR3 totals 15 residues. Germline values: CDR1 KGHPV, CDR2 FQNQEV (reference sequence). Trimming removed 4 bases at V and 0 bases at J, with 7 bases between. CDR3 protein: CASSRDHSYNSPLYF. Incomplete CDR3 DNA: TGTGCCAGCAGTCGGGACCATTCCTATAATTCGCCCCTCTAC.

A remark on this clone: Gene labels here are mouse ones. The sequenced CDR3 bases are TGTGCCAGCAGTCTGTCAAATTCTGGAAATACGCTCTAT. Translating it yields CASSLSNSGNTLY. The full-length CDR3 reads as CASSLSNSGNTLYF. The chain combines TRBV26 with TRBJ1-3; the D is unclear. Sequencing ends 1 residue short of the CDR3 end; the germline J gene provides the rest. The CDR3 is made up of 14 amino acids. Trimming took off 0 bases at V and 0 bases at J, with 3 bases between the two ends. The germline gives CDR1 KGHPV, CDR2 FQNQEV (reference sequence).

With regard to this clone: Gene and germline names: mouse. Read sequence stops 1 residue before the CDR3 end, and the germline J gene provides the missing end. The chain employs TRBV26 and TRBJ2-5; unclear D gene. Germline CDR1 KGHPV, CDR2 FQNQEV (reference sequence). The V gene lost 2 bases and the J gene lost 0 bases, with 6 bases spanning the gap. This CDR3 is 14 amino acids long. The chain's CDR3 is CASSLKGNQDTQYF. The sequenced part of the CDR3 DNA is TGTGCCAGCAGTCTGAAAGGGAACCAAGACACCCAGTAC.

On this clone itself: Germline and genes: mouse. With the read ending 1 residue before the CDR3 end, the germline J gene is used to fill in that end. The J gene is TRBJ1-1, the V gene TRBV15; D call uncertain. CDR3 length: 13 residues. CDR1 and CDR2 (germline): SGHND, FRSKSL. V was trimmed by 1 base and J by 3 bases, leaving 6 bases between them. The CDR3 spells CASSLGEDTEVFF. The part of the CDR3 DNA that was read is TGTGCCAGCAGTTTAGGGGAGGACACAGAAGTCTTC.

Points on this clone: Gene names follow the mouse nomenclature. The CDR3 end falls 1 residue outside the read, so it is completed with the germline J gene. The V call is TRBV1, the J call TRBJ1-2; D possibly corresponds to TRBD1 (5 bases). The germline V gene encodes CDR1 NSQYPW and CDR2 LRSPGD (reference sequence). The CDR3 contains 12 residues. Trimming cost V 4 bases and J 4 bases, with 7 bases left between them. Partial CDR3 DNA: TGCACCTGCAGTGAGGGGAGCTCCGACTACACC. Protein: CTCSEGSSDYT. In full, the CDR3 is CTCSEGSSDYTF.

Worth noting for this clone: The gene symbols are mouse symbols. The CDR3 is cut off 1 residue early in the read; its end comes from the germline J gene. The chain recombines TRBV13-2 with TRBJ1-1; D ambiguous. The CDR3 is 12 amino acids. V was cut by 8 bases and J by 1 base, with 9 bases left in between. The V gene's germline CDR1 is NNHNN and CDR2 SYGAGS (reference sequence). The CDR3 DNA, read in part, is TGTGCCAGGGCCGGGGTAAACACAGAAGTCTTC. The encoded protein is CARAGVNTEVF. The CDR3, in full, reads CARAGVNTEVFF.

Note on this clone: Genes here carry mouse names. Coverage ceases 1 residue before the CDR3 finishes, and the germline J gene fills in the end. J is TRBJ2-2 and V is TRBV26; the D is unclear. V was cut by 2 bases and J by 1 base, with 5 bases left in between. Germline V gene data show CDR1 as KGHPV and CDR2 as FQNQEV (reference sequence). CDR3 length equals 14 residues. CDR3: CASSLGINTGQLYF. The CDR3 bases that were read are TGTGCCAGCAGTCTGGGAATAAACACCGGGCAGCTCTAC.

In the case of this clone: Gene and germline names: mouse. The missing CDR3 end, 1 residue past where the read stops, is filled in from the germline J gene. The rearrangement joins TRBV3 to TRBJ2-3; 12 bases agree with TRBD2. V lost 4 bases, J lost 3 bases, and 5 bases stayed unmatched. CDR3 length: 16 amino acids. Per germline, CDR1 SNHLY and CDR2 FYNGKV (reference sequence). The CDR3 is CASSSGTGGRAETLYF. CDR3 DNA, as far as it was read: TGTGCCAGCAGCTCCGGGACTGGGGGGCGCGCAGAAACGCTGTAT. The full variable domain, its missing parts supplied by reference TRBV3 and TRBJ2-3, is GPKVLQIPSHQIIDMGQMVTLNCDPVSNHLYFYWYKQILGQQMEFLVNFYNGKVMEKSKLFKDQFSVERPDGSYFTLKIQPTALEDSAVYFCASSSGTGGRAETLYFGSGTRLTVL.

This clone turned up a few times. Gene names refer to mouse genes. The CDR3 is cut off 1 residue early in the read; its end comes from the germline J gene. The chain carries TRBV3 and TRBJ1-6, with D possibly being TRBD1 (6 bases). TRBJ1-6 is designated an ORF whose function remains uncertain. The length of the CDR3 is 14 residues. V was clipped by 4 bases and J by 4 bases, with 8 bases between them. CDR1 and CDR2 from the germline V gene are SNHLY and FYNGKV (reference sequence). CDR3 DNA, as far as it was read: TGTGCCAGCAGCTCGGGACAATATAATTCGCCCCTCTAC. This translates into CASSSGQYNSPLY. The entire CDR3 reads CASSSGQYNSPLYF.

On this clone itself: Mouse germline and gene names are used. The read ends 1 residue early relative to the CDR3; the germline J gene fills the gap. V usage is TRBV5 and J usage is TRBJ1-1, with 8 bases aligning to TRBD1. CDR1 is LGHNA and CDR2 is YNLKQL in the germline V gene (reference sequence). V was clipped by 3 bases and J by 4 bases; unmatched bases: 7. CDR3 length: 15 residues. The part of the CDR3 DNA that was read is TGTGCCAGCAGCCAGCAGGGGGCGCGAGGCACAGAAGTCTTC. Translated, it gives CASSQQGARGTEVF. The entire CDR3 protein reads CASSQQGARGTEVFF.

The sample holds a few counts of this clone. Genes here carry mouse names. Read coverage stops 1 residue before the CDR3 terminus; the germline J gene supplies the remainder. V gene TRBV3 combines with J gene TRBJ2-4; the match to TRBD2 covers 13 bases. Germline values: CDR1 SNHLY, CDR2 FYNGKV (reference sequence). The CDR3 covers 17 residues. Trimming cost V 4 bases and J 0 bases; bases outside gene matches: 4. The chain's CDR3 is CASSSRDWGGSQNTLYF. CDR3 DNA, as far as it was read: TGTGCCAGCAGCTCCCGGGACTGGGGGGGGAGTCAAAACACCTTGTAC.

In its sample, this clone was seen a few times. The listed genes are named as in mouse. The CDR3 DNA, read in part, is TGTGCCAGCTCCCGACAGGGGATTTCCAACGAAAGATTATTT. Translated: CASSRQGISNERLF. In full, the CDR3 is CASSRQGISNERLFF. The chain couples TRBV12-1 to TRBJ1-4; 8 nucleotides agree with TRBD1. With the read ending 1 residue before the CDR3 end, the germline J gene is used to fill in that end. The V and J ends lost 4 bases and 0 bases, in that order; junction bases with no gene match: 3. Germline V gene data show CDR1 as SGHSN and CDR2 as HYEKVE. This CDR3 comprises 15 residues. Variable domain in full (rest from reference TRBV12-1 and TRBJ1-4): DSGVVQSPRHIIKEKGGRSVLTCIPISGHSNVVWYQQTLGKELKFLIQHYEKVERDKGFLPSRFSVQQFDDYHSEMNMSALELEDSAMYFCASSRQGISNERLFFGHGTKLSVL.

About this clone itself: The gene names here belong to mouse. This CDR3 is CASSPTVNTEVFF. The sequenced part of the CDR3 DNA is TGTGCCAGCAGCCCGACAGTAAACACAGAAGTCTTC. This chain links TRBV5 with TRBJ1-1, with D tentatively TRBD1 (5 bases). The sequence runs out 1 residue before the end of the CDR3; the remainder is reconstructed from the germline J gene. Between the trimmed V and J ends, which lost 4 bases and 1 base, there was a span of 7 bases. This CDR3 has 13 amino acids. Per the germline V gene, CDR1 is LGHNA and CDR2 is YNLKQL (reference sequence).

In the case of this clone: All gene names here are mouse names. The read finishes 1 residue shy of the CDR3 end, and the germline J gene is used to complete it. The chain carries TRBV19 and TRBJ2-7, with D uncertain. Trimming removed 0 bases at V and 1 base at J, with 5 bases between. The V gene's germline CDR1 is FNHDT and CDR2 SITEND (reference sequence). The CDR3 runs to 13 residues. The CDR3 loop reads CASSIDRSYEQYF. The DNA read from the CDR3 is TGTGCCAGCAGTATAGACAGATCCTATGAACAGTAC.

Note on this clone: The genes and germline here are from mouse. The read finishes 1 residue shy of the CDR3 end, and the germline J gene is used to complete it. This chain links TRBV29 with TRBJ1-5, with 9 bases fitting TRBD1. The CDR3 loop spans 19 amino acids. Losses at the gene ends were 3 bases for V and 2 bases for J; bases not matched to a gene: 14. The germline V gene encodes CDR1 MSHET and CDR2 SYDVDS. The CDR3 loop reads CASSFPRDREREDNQAPLF. CDR3 DNA, as far as it was read: TGTGCTAGCAGTTTCCCCCGGGACAGGGAAAGGGAGGACAACCAGGCTCCGCTT.

Only a few counts were recorded for this clone. Gene names refer to mouse genes. Coverage ceases 1 residue before the CDR3 finishes, and the germline J gene fills in the end. The J gene is TRBJ2-2, the V gene TRBV23; the D segment call TRBD1 is taken from the table without a DNA check. CDR1 is KGHTA and CDR2 is FQNQQP in the germline V gene. This CDR3 region has 16 residues. The CDR3 sequence is CSSSQSSGANTGQLYF. CDR3 DNA, as far as it was read: TGCTCCAGCAGTCAATCATCAGGCGCAAACACCGGGCAGCTCTAC.

With respect to this clone: Gene names denote mouse genes. With the read ending 1 residue before the CDR3 end, the germline J gene is used to fill in that end. The V and J genes are TRBV26 and TRBJ1-3; TRBD1 matches 9 bases. Germline V gene lookup returns CDR1 KGHPV and CDR2 FQNQEV (reference sequence). There are 15 residues in the CDR3. Unmatched junction bases numbered 4, after V lost 2 bases and J lost 5 bases. CDR3 in amino acids: CASSLPGQGRNTLYF. Incomplete CDR3 DNA: TGTGCCAGCAGTCTGCCGGGACAGGGAAGAAATACGCTCTAT.

With respect to this clone: Gene labels here are mouse ones. The read terminates 1 residue before the CDR3 end, so the remaining end is supplied by the germline J gene. The chain has TRBV26 and TRBJ2-2, with a weak D call TRBD2 (7 bases). V was shortened by 2 bases and J by 4 bases, with 8 bases between the two germline ends. Germline V gene lookup returns CDR1 KGHPV and CDR2 FQNQEV (reference sequence). The CDR3 extends over 14 amino acids. This CDR3 reads CASSLGGLTGQLYF. CDR3 bases read: TGTGCCAGCAGTCTGGGGGGGCTCACCGGGCAGCTCTAC.

This clone is large within its sample. Mouse gene names and germline throughout. The read halts 1 residue ahead of the CDR3 end, with the missing end drawn from the germline J gene. The chain carries TRBV31 and TRBJ2-7, with 7 bases lining up with TRBD2. V trimming: 0 bases; J trimming: 6 bases; junction bases outside the gene matches: 5. The CDR3 is made up of 13 amino acids. Germline assignment: CDR1 GKSSPN and CDR2 SITVG. Incomplete CDR3 DNA: TGTGCCTGGAGTCTAAGGTGGGGGGTTGAACAGTAC. As protein: CAWSLRWGVEQY. The full-length CDR3 reads as CAWSLRWGVEQYF.

A word on this clone: Genes and germline come from the mouse. The CDR3 goes on 1 residue after the read ends, and that part is filled in from the germline J gene. The chain has TRBV12-1 and TRBJ2-4, with 9 bases fitting TRBD2. Germline loops: CDR1 SGHSN, CDR2 HYEKVE. V was clipped by 1 base and J by 0 bases; unmatched bases: 1. The CDR3 covers 15 residues. The sequenced CDR3 bases are TGTGCCAGCTCTCTGGGACTGGGTAGTCAAAACACCTTGTAC. Its protein product is CASSLGLGSQNTLY. The whole CDR3 region reads CASSLGLGSQNTLYF.

This clone was counted a few times. The genes and germline here are from mouse. The read stops 1 residue short of the end of the CDR3; the missing end is completed from the germline J gene. The V call is TRBV13-3, the J call TRBJ1-5; no firm D call. The CDR3 consists of 9 residues. V lost 10 bases and J 2 bases, leaving 1 base between the germline ends. Per the germline V gene, CDR1 is NNHDY and CDR2 is SYVADS. The CDR3 region is CADNQAPLF. The sequenced CDR3 bases are TGTGCCGACAACCAGGCTCCGCTT.

This clone is medium-sized by share. Mouse names are used for the genes. The read is 1 residue too short to cover the CDR3 end, so that end is filled in from the germline J gene. This sequence joins TRBV29 and TRBJ1-3; no reliable D call. Trimming removed 3 bases from V and 4 bases from J, with 1 base in between. Germline CDR1 and CDR2: MSHET and SYDVDS. This CDR3 has 11 amino acids. The CDR3 bases that were read are TGTGCTAGCAGTTTGGGAAATACGCTCTAT. This sequence encodes CASSLGNTLY. The whole CDR3 sequence is CASSLGNTLYF.

Worth noting for this clone: Gene names refer to mouse genes. The observed sequence ends 1 residue before the CDR3 terminus, with the missing tail filled in from the germline J gene. The chain employs TRBV29 and TRBJ2-2; 10 nucleotides align to TRBD2. Germline CDR1 MSHET, CDR2 SYDVDS. The CDR3 has 15 residues. J gave up 0 bases and V 8 bases, and 3 bases lay outside the gene matches. CDR3 region: CASLLGGPNTGQLYF. CDR3 DNA (partial): TGTGCTAGCCTGCTGGGGGGGCCAAACACCGGGCAGCTCTAC.

A word on this clone: All gene names here are mouse names. The read comes to an end 1 residue before the CDR3 does, leaving the germline J gene to fill in the end. The V and J genes are TRBV12-1 and TRBJ1-2; D unclear. The CDR3 totals 13 residues. The V end was cut by 0 bases, the J end by 0 bases, with 4 bases between. Germline V gene sequence: CDR1 SGHSN, CDR2 HYEKVE. The CDR3 spells CASSLTPNSDYTF. CDR3 bases read: TGTGCCAGCTCTCTCACACCAAACTCCGACTACACC. Filled out from reference TRBV12-1 and TRBJ1-2, the complete variable domain reads DSGVVQSPRHIIKEKGGRSVLTCIPISGHSNVVWYQQTLGKELKFLIQHYEKVERDKGFLPSRFSVQQFDDYHSEMNMSALELEDSAMYFCASSLTPNSDYTFGSGTRLLVI.